Sequencing of this TCR beta chain was carried out in a study of T cell responses to AZD1222 COVID-19 vaccine. Germline trimming cut 2 bases from V and 6 bases from J; bases unmatched to any gene: 7. Germline assignment: CDR1 MDHEN and CDR2 SYDVKM. CDR3 length: 15 amino acids. Measured with immunoSEQ multiplex PCR; TCRdb has only the in-frame clones, and not every one. The table shows approximately 130,000 clones, with 70% to 90% occurring only once. The specimen comprised peripheral blood, sampled 28 days after the second AZD1222 dose. The chain links TRBV28 to TRBJ1-2, with 9 bases fitting TRBD1. This clonotype was obtained from an adult who received the AZD1222 COVID-19 vaccine. The CDR3 DNA reads as TGTGCCAGCAGTTTACCACAGGGGGCGCAGAATGGCTACACCTTC. Protein sequence: CASSLPQGAQNGYTF.